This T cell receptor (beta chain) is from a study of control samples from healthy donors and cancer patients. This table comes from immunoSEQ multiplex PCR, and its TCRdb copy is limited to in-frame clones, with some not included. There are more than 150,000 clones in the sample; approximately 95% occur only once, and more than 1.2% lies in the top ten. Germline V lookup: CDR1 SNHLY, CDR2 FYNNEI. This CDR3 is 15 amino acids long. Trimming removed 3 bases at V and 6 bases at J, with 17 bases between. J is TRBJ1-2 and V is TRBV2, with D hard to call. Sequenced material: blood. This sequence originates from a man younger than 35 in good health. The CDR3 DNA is TGTGCCAGCAGTGATAGGGCCAGCCGAGACCATGGCTACACCTTC. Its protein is CASSDRASRDHGYTF.